This T cell receptor (beta chain) was captured by sequencing in a study of blood T cell repertoires in COVID-19. This clone occurred a few times. The CDR3 covers 14 residues. Germline lookup yields CDR1 SEHNR and CDR2 FQNEAQ (reference sequence). J was trimmed by 6 bases and V by 7 bases; bases with no gene match: 7. Assay used: immunoSEQ multiplex PCR; TCRdb lists only in-frame clones, some missing. The sample yields around 180,000 clones, approximately 79% seen once. The TCR comes from a woman aged 80 or older with acute or convalescent COVID-19. V is TRBV7-9 and J is TRBJ2-1; 9 nucleotides agree with TRBD2. Sequenced: peripheral blood. The CDR3 spells CASTLAGAFNEQFF. The CDR3 DNA follows: TGTGCCAGCACTTTAGCGGGAGCATTCAATGAGCAGTTCTTC. Together with reference TRBV7-9 and TRBJ2-1, the CDR3 gives the full variable domain: DTGVSQNPRHKITKRGQNVTFRCDPISEHNRLYWYRQTLGQGPEFLTYFQNEAQLEKSRLLSDRFSAERPKGSFSTLEIQRTEQGDSAMYLCASTLAGAFNEQFFGPGTRLTVL.